These T cell receptor beta chains were read from a single sample in a study of blood T cell repertoires in COVID-19. Measured with immunoSEQ multiplex PCR; TCRdb has only the in-frame clones, and not every one. In the table there are about 340,000 clones, about 90% of which are singletons. Sequencing was done on a sample of peripheral blood. These receptors were obtained from a woman younger than 35 who had recovered from COVID-19. CDR3s include the opening cysteine and the closing phenylalanine or tryptophan. The D gene is left open where the match is weak. The size field is filled for only some rows; it gives once, few, many or a size class.

clone size	V gene	D gene	J gene	CDR3 DNA	CDR3 protein
-	TRBV30	TRBD1	TRBJ1-1	TGTGCCGACAAAGGACAGGGGAACACTGAAGCTTTCTTT	CADKGQGNTEAFF
-	TRBV5-4	-	TRBJ1-5	TGTGCCAGCAGCTTGGATGGGGGCGTTGATCAGCCCCAGCATTTT	CASSLDGGVDQPQHF
-	TRBV6-5	-	TRBJ1-1	TGTGCCAGCAGTACACAGGGTAACACTGAAGCTTTCTTT	CASSTQGNTEAFF
-	TRBV3-1/TRBV3-2	TRBD2	TRBJ2-4	TGTGCCAGCAGCGGGACTAGCGTAAACATTCAGTACTTC	CASSGTSVNIQYF
-	TRBV12-3/TRBV12-4	-	TRBJ2-3	TGTGCCAGCAGACAACAAGACACAGATACGCAGTATTTT	CASRQQDTDTQYF
-	TRBV5-4	TRBD1	TRBJ2-6	TGTGCCAGCAGCTTGGAAGCAGGGGGTAGGGTTGGGGCCAACGTCCTGACTTTC	CASSLEAGGRVGANVLTF
-	TRBV27	TRBD2	TRBJ2-1	TGTGCCAGCAGTTCGAGACTAGCGCCGAAAGGACAATATGAGCAGTTCTTC	CASSSRLAPKGQYEQFF
-	TRBV30	-	TRBJ1-2	TGTGCCTGGAGTCAGGGGAGTAGCTATGGCTACACCTTC	CAWSQGSSYGYTF
-	TRBV27	TRBD1	TRBJ2-2	TGTGCCAGCAGTTTGTCGCCGCAGGGGGCGACCGGGGAGCTGTTTTTT	CASSLSPQGATGELFF
-	TRBV19	-	TRBJ2-5	TGTGCCAGTAGAGACAGTGATGAAGAGACCCAGTACTTC	CASRDSDEETQYF
once	TRBV5-5	TRBD1	TRBJ1-6	TGTGCCAGCAGCTTGACAGGGGGCACTTCACCCCTCCACTTT	CASSLTGGTSPLHF
-	TRBV29-1	TRBD1	TRBJ1-2	TGCAGCGTTGAAGATGGGACAGGGGTCTATGGCTACACCTTC	CSVEDGTGVYGYTF
-	TRBV27	-	TRBJ1-1	TGTGCCAGCAAGAGGTTTGGCGGGACTGAAGCTTTCTTT	CASKRFGGTEAFF
-	TRBV2	-	TRBJ2-5	TGTGCCAGCAGGGCGGGTGAACAAGAGACCCAGTACTTC	CASRAGEQETQYF
-	TRBV7-9	-	TRBJ2-5	TGTGCCAGCAGCTTAGCGTTGGCTCCCAGGGGAGAGACCCAGTACTTC	CASSLALAPRGETQYF